This TCR beta chain came from a study of blood T cell repertoires in COVID-19. Between the trimmed V and J ends, which lost 1 base and 2 bases, there was a span of 11 bases. This CDR3 spans 15 amino acids. Germline V CDR1 and CDR2: LGHNA, YSLEER. Assay used: immunoSEQ multiplex PCR; TCRdb lists only in-frame clones, some missing. The table shows approximately 300,000 clones, with roughly 88% occurring only once. This clonotype originated in a human donor with COVID-19, enrolled during active disease. The donor label of this sample is uncertain. The V and J genes are TRBV4-3 and TRBJ1-1; D is perhaps TRBD1 (6 bases). Sequencing was performed on peripheral blood. The CDR3 protein is CASSQGQGINTEAFF. In DNA, the CDR3 is TGCGCCAGCAGCCAAGGGCAGGGGATAAACACTGAAGCTTTCTTT.